A selection of T cell receptor beta chains follows, all from one sample in a study of shared clonotypes between healthy human individuals. Clones were sequenced by immunoSEQ multiplex PCR, and TCRdb holds only the in-frame ones, with some missing. The table has roughly 1,500,000 clones, 95% to 99% seen once; the top ten hold approximately 0.45%. The sample consisted of naive CD4+ T cells sorted from blood. These receptor sequences come from a man between 25 and 39 years old in good health. The CDR3 runs from the conserved cysteine through the conserved F or W. D genes are given only for firm matches. Clone size is shown for a subset of rows, as once, few, many or a class of expanded clone.

v_gene: TRBV14
abundance: -
d_gene: -
j_gene: TRBJ1-1
CDR3nt: TGTGCCAGCAGCCAAGTGGTAGGGGGATTGACTGAAGCTTTCTTT
CDR3aa: CASSQVVGGLTEAFF

v_gene: TRBV5-1
abundance: -
d_gene: -
j_gene: TRBJ1-1
CDR3nt: TGCGCCAGCAGCTGGGACCCCAAGACTGAAGCTTTCTTT
CDR3aa: CASSWDPKTEAFF

v_gene: TRBV2
abundance: -
d_gene: TRBD2
j_gene: TRBJ2-1
CDR3nt: TGTGCCAGCAGCAGCTCCGTCCTTGCGGGAGGGCCAGGAGAGCAGTTCTTC
CDR3aa: CASSSSVLAGGPGEQFF

v_gene: TRBV18
abundance: once
d_gene: -
j_gene: TRBJ1-1
CDR3nt: TGTGCCAGCTCACCACCCAGTACGATGAACACTGAAGCTTTCTTT
CDR3aa: CASSPPSTMNTEAFF

v_gene: TRBV18
abundance: -
d_gene: TRBD1
j_gene: TRBJ2-7
CDR3nt: TGTGCCAGCTCACCCCAAACTCTGGGACAGGAAGCCTACGAGCAGTACTTC
CDR3aa: CASSPQTLGQEAYEQYF

v_gene: TRBV10-3
abundance: -
d_gene: TRBD2
j_gene: TRBJ2-7
CDR3nt: TGTGCCATCAGGGGGACTAGCGAAACCTACGAGCAGTACTTC
CDR3aa: CAIRGTSETYEQYF

v_gene: TRBV5-1
abundance: -
d_gene: -
j_gene: TRBJ2-7
CDR3nt: TGCGCCAGCAGCTTGGCTCTAGCAGATACCTACGAGCAGTACTTC
CDR3aa: CASSLALADTYEQYF

v_gene: TRBV4-1
abundance: -
d_gene: TRBD2
j_gene: TRBJ2-3
CDR3nt: TGCGCCAGCAGCCAAGATGGAGCGGGAGGGCCCACAGATACGCAGTATTTT
CDR3aa: CASSQDGAGGPTDTQYF

v_gene: TRBV19
abundance: -
d_gene: TRBD1
j_gene: TRBJ2-3
CDR3nt: TGTGCCAGTACGGACAGGGGAGTCGCAGATACGCAGTATTTT
CDR3aa: CASTDRGVADTQYF

v_gene: TRBV2
abundance: -
d_gene: -
j_gene: TRBJ2-3
CDR3nt: TGTGCCAGCAGTGAAGCGCTTCGGACGGGAGTGGATACGCAGTATTTT
CDR3aa: CASSEALRTGVDTQYF

v_gene: TRBV5-1
abundance: -
d_gene: -
j_gene: TRBJ2-1
CDR3nt: TGCGCCAGCAGCGAACCCTTAGCGGCATCCTACAATGAGCAGTTCTTC
CDR3aa: CASSEPLAASYNEQFF

v_gene: TRBV7-8
abundance: -
d_gene: TRBD1
j_gene: TRBJ2-1
CDR3nt: TGTGCCAGCAGCTCCCGGGACAGGGGCAATGAGCAGTTCTTC
CDR3aa: CASSSRDRGNEQFF

v_gene: TRBV4-1
abundance: -
d_gene: -
j_gene: TRBJ1-4
CDR3nt: TGCGCCAGCAGCCACGAGTCCGGGACAAGGTCGGAAAAACTGTTTTTT
CDR3aa: CASSHESGTRSEKLFF

v_gene: TRBV28
abundance: once
d_gene: TRBD1
j_gene: TRBJ2-6
CDR3nt: TGTGCCAGCAGTCGCCGGGACAGGGTTTTCGGGGCCAACGTCCTGACTTTC
CDR3aa: CASSRRDRVFGANVLTF

v_gene: TRBV6-5
abundance: once
d_gene: TRBD1
j_gene: TRBJ2-5
CDR3nt: TGTGCCAGCAGTTACAACAAGGGGGCCCAAGAGACCCAGTACTTC
CDR3aa: CASSYNKGAQETQYF

v_gene: TRBV28
abundance: -
d_gene: -
j_gene: TRBJ1-2
CDR3nt: TGTGCCAGCAGTTTATCAGGGGCAAAGGGCTACACCTTC
CDR3aa: CASSLSGAKGYTF

v_gene: TRBV5-1
abundance: -
d_gene: TRBD2
j_gene: TRBJ2-2
CDR3nt: TGCGCCAGCCGGGAACTAGCGGGAGACACCGGGGAGCTGTTTTTT
CDR3aa: CASRELAGDTGELFF

v_gene: TRBV29-1
abundance: -
d_gene: TRBD1
j_gene: TRBJ2-7
CDR3nt: TGCAGCGTTGAAGACAGGGGGACCTCCTACGAGCAGTACTTC
CDR3aa: CSVEDRGTSYEQYF

v_gene: TRBV29-1
abundance: -
d_gene: TRBD2
j_gene: TRBJ2-1
CDR3nt: TGCAGCGTTGATACTAGCGGGAGTAGGGAGCAGTTCTTC
CDR3aa: CSVDTSGSREQFF

v_gene: TRBV4-3
abundance: -
d_gene: -
j_gene: TRBJ2-5
CDR3nt: TGCGCCAGCAGCCAAGATTGGGCAGGAGGGACCCAGTACTTC
CDR3aa: CASSQDWAGGTQYF

v_gene: TRBV6-5
abundance: -
d_gene: TRBD1
j_gene: TRBJ2-5
CDR3nt: TGTGCCAGCAGTGACTCGACAGGGTACCAAGAGACCCAGTACTTC
CDR3aa: CASSDSTGYQETQYF

v_gene: TRBV2
abundance: -
d_gene: -
j_gene: TRBJ2-5
CDR3nt: TGTGCCAGCAGTGGGACTCCGGCAGGAGAGACCCAGTACTTC
CDR3aa: CASSGTPAGETQYF

v_gene: TRBV21-1
abundance: -
d_gene: -
j_gene: TRBJ2-7
CDR3nt: TGTGCCAGCAGCAAAGCACGTGCGAGGGTACAGCGGCGAGCCTACGAGCAGTACTTC
CDR3aa: CASSKARARVQRRAYEQYF

v_gene: TRBV9
abundance: -
d_gene: TRBD1
j_gene: TRBJ2-1
CDR3nt: TGTGCCAGCAGCGAGGACAGGAATGAGCAGTTCTTC
CDR3aa: CASSEDRNEQFF

v_gene: TRBV21-1
abundance: -
d_gene: -
j_gene: TRBJ1-1
CDR3nt: TGTGCCAGCCCCAAAAGGGGCAGGGGGGGAACCACTGAAGCTTTCTTT
CDR3aa: CASPKRGRGGTTEAFF

v_gene: TRBV2
abundance: -
d_gene: TRBD2
j_gene: TRBJ2-3
CDR3nt: TGTGCCAGCAGTGATCGCGGGAGGGCCTCCGATACGCAGTATTTT
CDR3aa: CASSDRGRASDTQYF

v_gene: TRBV2
abundance: -
d_gene: -
j_gene: TRBJ2-7
CDR3nt: TGTGCCAGCAGTGATGTCGACGAGCAGTACTTC
CDR3aa: CASSDVDEQYF

v_gene: TRBV7-9
abundance: -
d_gene: -
j_gene: TRBJ2-3
CDR3nt: TGTGCCAGCGTTGCGGTGAGCACAGATACGCAGTATTTT
CDR3aa: CASVAVSTDTQYF

v_gene: TRBV10-1
abundance: -
d_gene: -
j_gene: TRBJ2-1
CDR3nt: TGCGCCAGCAGTGAGTCCGGGGTCGATGAGCAGTTCTTC
CDR3aa: CASSESGVDEQFF

v_gene: TRBV19
abundance: -
d_gene: TRBD1
j_gene: TRBJ1-5
CDR3nt: TGTGCCAGTAGTACGGACAGGTTCGCGATTCAGCCCCAGCATTTT
CDR3aa: CASSTDRFAIQPQHF

v_gene: TRBV2
abundance: -
d_gene: -
j_gene: TRBJ2-5
CDR3nt: TGTGCCAGCAGTATTGAGGCAGGGTGGATGTTAGAGACCCAGTACTTC
CDR3aa: CASSIEAGWMLETQYF